This T cell receptor (beta chain) comes out of a study of blood T cell repertoires in COVID-19. Study details: Sample material is recorded as cDNA or gDNA derived from T cells, B-cell-depleted T cells, or PBMCs.

Produced via immunoSEQ multiplex PCR; TCRdb's table is partial and in-frame only. Altogether about 140,000 clones are present, more than 75% being singletons, with the ten largest covering about 4.3%. V dropped 5 bases and J dropped 9; count of bases not matched to a gene: 8. The CDR3 spans 14 residues. Germline V gene sequence: CDR1 SGHAT, CDR2 FQNNGV. Sequencing was performed on peripheral blood. This sequence was found in an elderly woman with acute or convalescent COVID-19. The rearrangement links TRBV11-2 to TRBJ2-5, with 11 nucleotides matching TRBD2. CDR3 loop: CASSHSGRGPAQYF. The DNA of the CDR3 is TGTGCCAGCAGCCATAGCGGGAGGGGGCCGGCCCAGTACTTC.